What follows are 23 T cell receptor beta chains derived from one specimen sequenced in a study of T cell responses to AZD1222 COVID-19 vaccine. Sequencing used immunoSEQ multiplex PCR; TCRdb keeps in-frame clones, though not all of them. The data hold 150,000 to 200,000 clones, with more than 80% observed a single time. This specimen consisted of peripheral blood, obtained 28 days after the second dose of the MenACWY control vaccine. The receptors stem from an adult who received the MenACWY meningococcal vaccine as a control.

V is TRBV15 and J is TRBJ2-7, with 7 nucleotides matching TRBD2. J was trimmed by 2 bases and V by 1 base; bases with no gene match: 2. Germline values: CDR1 LNHNV, CDR2 YYDKDF (reference sequence). The CDR3 consists of 14 residues. The CDR3 coding sequence is TGTGCCACCAGCAGAGCCGGGACTACCTACGAGCAGTACTTC. Amino acid sequence: CATSRAGTTYEQYF.

Only one count was recorded for this clone. This chain connects TRBV27 to TRBJ2-7; TRBD1 agrees at 9 bases. Germline V gene sequence: CDR1 MNHEY, CDR2 SMNVEV (reference sequence). The CDR3 is 16 residues long. V gave up 3 bases and J gave up 1 base; unmatched junction bases: 7. This CDR3 is CASSLTGGLLSYEQYF. Written as DNA, the CDR3 is TGTGCCAGCAGTTTGACAGGGGGTCTTTTGTCCTACGAGCAGTACTTC.

V and J are TRBV21-1 and TRBJ1-4; the D call of TRBD1 is as the table states it, not checked on the DNA. TRBV21-1 is a documented pseudogene. The CDR3 spans 16 residues. The CDR3, as DNA: TGTGCCAGCAGCAAAGGGACAGGGACAGGGGACGAAAAACTGTTTTTT. The encoded protein is CASSKGTGTGDEKLFF.

This chain uses TRBV3-1 (or the pseudogene TRBV3-2) with TRBJ2-1; 7 bases align to TRBD1. CDR3 size: 16 residues. V lost 7 bases and J lost 3; bases outside the gene matches: 12. The germline V gene has CDR1 LGHDT and CDR2 YNNKEL (reference sequence). The CDR3 nucleotides read TGTGCCAGCACCCTACGACCGGGACAGCTCTACAATGAGCAGTTCTTC. Translating gives CASTLRPGQLYNEQFF.

The gene calls are TRBV28 and TRBJ1-2, with D possibly being TRBD1 (6 bases). Germline V lookup: CDR1 MDHEN, CDR2 SYDVKM. V was cut by 4 bases and J by 8 bases, with 17 bases left in between. The CDR3 sequence is 14 residues long. CDR3 DNA: TGTGCCAGCAGTTCTACAGGGCGCTCGAGCGGCTACACCTTC. The encoded protein is CASSSTGRSSGYTF.

This chain joins TRBV9 and TRBJ2-2; TRBD2 is a possible D gene (7 bases). This CDR3 contains 16 residues. CDR1 is SGDLS and CDR2 is YYNGEE in the germline V gene. V lost 0 bases, J lost 8 bases, and 17 bases lay in between. The CDR3 DNA follows: TGTGCCAGCAGCGTAGCTGGGGGGGCAAGTCCGGGGGAGCTGTTTTTT. It is translated as CASSVAGGASPGELFF.

This chain uses TRBV11-3 with TRBJ2-7, with TRBD1 identical over 11 bases. This CDR3 contains 15 residues. Per the germline V gene, CDR1 is SGHNT and CDR2 is YENEEA. V dropped 0 bases and J dropped 4; count of bases not matched to a gene: 2. For the CDR3, the DNA is TGTGCCAGCAGCTTAGAGGGACAGGGGGTATACGAGCAGTACTTC. Translation gives CASSLEGQGVYEQYF.

This chain joins TRBV3-1 (or the pseudogene TRBV3-2) and TRBJ1-4, with D unclear. With 4 bases removed from V and 8 bases from J, the gap between germline ends came to 17 bases. There are 15 residues in the CDR3. The germline CDR1 and CDR2 sequences are LGHDT and YNNKEL (reference sequence). CDR3 residues: CASSPRVQPEEKLFF. The CDR3 nucleotides read TGTGCCAGCAGCCCGAGGGTACAGCCTGAGGAAAAACTGTTTTTT.

The chain uses TRBV28 and TRBJ1-4; D might be TRBD1 (6 bases). The CDR3 sequence is 16 residues long. The V end was cut by 4 bases, the J end by 0 bases, with 12 bases between. Germline CDR1 MDHEN, CDR2 SYDVKM. DNA of the CDR3: TGTGCCAGCAGTTATACAGGGCCTGCAACTAATGAAAAACTGTTTTTT. Its protein is CASSYTGPATNEKLFF.

The chain couples TRBV6-7 to TRBJ1-6; 9 bases line up with TRBD1. TRBV6-7 is sorted into the ORF group, with uncertain function. There are 13 residues in the CDR3. J gave up 7 bases and V 11 bases, and 6 bases lay outside the gene matches. CDR3 in DNA: TGTGCCTGCGACAGGGGGGACAATTCACCCCTCCACTTT. It is translated as CACDRGDNSPLHF.

V usage is TRBV2 and J usage is TRBJ2-1; the match to TRBD2 covers 9 bases. The germline CDR1 and CDR2 sequences are SNHLY and FYNNEI. The CDR3 loop spans 14 amino acids. The trim removed 8 bases at V and 3 bases at J, leaving 5 bases unmatched. The CDR3 protein is CASETSGSYNEQFF. Here the CDR3 DNA reads TGTGCCAGCGAGACTAGCGGAAGCTACAATGAGCAGTTCTTC.

This clone came up a few times. In DNA form, the CDR3 reads TGCGCCAGCAGTGTGGGGACTAGCGTTTACAATGAGCAGTTCTTC. Translated: CASSVGTSVYNEQFF. The chain has TRBV10-2 and TRBJ2-1; TRBD2 agrees at 10 bases. Germline V gives CDR1 WSHSY, CDR2 SAAADI. The length of the CDR3 is 15 residues. The junction had 4 bases not matched to a gene; V was cut back by 4 bases and J by 4 bases.

There are a few counts of this clone. The chain is built from TRBV6-1 and TRBJ2-1; tentative D call: TRBD2 (5 bases). V was cut by 2 bases and J by 2 bases, with 13 bases left in between. CDR1 is MNHNS, CDR2 SASEGT, per germline. The CDR3 extends over 16 amino acids. CDR3 residues: CASSEFVGAAYNEQFF. In DNA, the CDR3 is TGTGCCAGCAGTGAATTCGTGGGAGCAGCCTACAATGAGCAGTTCTTC.

The chain recombines TRBV29-1 with TRBJ1-2; the D gene is possibly TRBD1 (5 bases). The CDR3 runs 14 residues. Trimming removed 0 bases from V and 5 bases from J, with 13 bases in between. CDR1 is SQVTM and CDR2 is ANQGSEA in the germline V gene. DNA of the CDR3: TGCAGCGTTGAAGATGGCACAGACAGATATGGCTACACCTTC. Its translation: CSVEDGTDRYGYTF.

DNA of the CDR3: TGTGCCAGCAGCCACGCCTCCACTCACCGCTCTGGAAACACCATATATTTT. Translation: CASSHASTHRSGNTIYF. This chain uses TRBV3-1 (or the pseudogene TRBV3-2) with TRBJ1-3; D gene uncertain. CDR3 length: 17 residues. V was trimmed by 3 bases and J by 0 bases, leaving 15 bases between them. Germline loops: CDR1 LGHDT, CDR2 YNNKEL (reference sequence).

The chain uses TRBV5-4 and TRBJ2-2; 8 nucleotides line up with TRBD1. The germline gives CDR1 SGHNT, CDR2 YYREEE (reference sequence). Unmatched junction bases numbered 5, after V lost 4 bases and J lost 6 bases. The CDR3 covers 14 residues. The CDR3 region is CASSPDRVAGELFF. CDR3 sequence (DNA): TGTGCCAGCAGCCCGGACAGGGTAGCCGGGGAGCTGTTTTTT. Full variable domain (rest looked up from reference TRBV5-4 and TRBJ2-2): ETGVTQSPTHLIKTRGQQVTLRCSSQSGHNTVSWYQQALGQGPQFIFQYYREEENGRGNFPPRFSGLQFPNYSSELNVNALELDDSALYLCASSPDRVAGELFFGEGSRLTVL.

This chain connects TRBV27 to TRBJ2-1; D is possibly TRBD1 (5 bases). V was shortened by 6 bases and J by 5 bases, with 17 bases between the two germline ends. Germline V gene sequence: CDR1 MNHEY, CDR2 SMNVEV (reference sequence). This CDR3 is built from 15 residues. This chain's CDR3 is CASSSPGWDDNEQFF. The CDR3 DNA follows: TGTGCCAGCAGCTCACCAGGGTGGGATGACAATGAGCAGTTCTTC.

The chain recombines TRBV6-5 with TRBJ1-1; the match to TRBD1 covers 7 bases. Trimming took 5 bases from V and 5 from J; bases not matched to a gene: 8. Germline V gene lookup returns CDR1 MNHEY and CDR2 SVGAGI. CDR3 length: 14 amino acids. The CDR3, as DNA: TGTGCCAGCAGTACAGGGGCCAGGGGGACTGAAGCTTTCTTT. Protein product: CASSTGARGTEAFF.

V and J are TRBV7-3 and TRBJ2-1; D not resolved. The CDR3 is made up of 13 amino acids. The V gene lost 3 bases and the J gene lost 7 bases, with 10 bases spanning the gap. Germline CDR1 reads SGHTA; CDR2 reads FQGTGA. CDR3 DNA sequence: TGTGCCAGCAGCTTTGACAAGTTAAATGAGCAGTTCTTC. It is translated as CASSFDKLNEQFF.

The V and J genes are TRBV3-1 (or the pseudogene TRBV3-2) and TRBJ2-5, with TRBD1 matching 9 bases. V lost 3 bases, J lost 4 bases, and 6 bases stayed unmatched. Germline lookup yields CDR1 LGHDT and CDR2 YNNKEL (reference sequence). The CDR3 spans 15 residues. This CDR3 is CASSQMGQGGETQYF. The CDR3 DNA is TGTGCCAGCAGCCAGATGGGACAGGGAGGAGAGACCCAGTACTTC.

The chain recombines TRBV6-2 or TRBV6-3 with TRBJ2-1; possibly TRBD1 for D (6 bases). The V gene lost 3 bases and the J gene lost 2 bases, with 11 bases spanning the gap. Per germline, CDR1 MNHEY and CDR2 SVGEGT. The CDR3 length is 15 residues. CDR3 residues: CASSYQGRTYNEQFF. The DNA for the CDR3 is TGTGCCAGCAGTTATCAGGGGCGGACCTACAATGAGCAGTTCTTC.

The J gene is TRBJ2-7, the V gene TRBV4-2; 9 nucleotides align to TRBD2. Germline lookup yields CDR1 LGHNA and CDR2 YNFKEQ. Trimming cost V 2 bases and J 2 bases; bases outside gene matches: 7. The length of the CDR3 is 16 residues. The CDR3 nucleotides read TGTGCCAGCAGCCAATACGCTAGCGGGGTTGCCTACGAGCAGTACTTC. Translation gives CASSQYASGVAYEQYF.

The chain is built from TRBV6-1 and TRBJ1-1; TRBD1 aligns across 10 bases. After removal of 6 bases from V and 6 bases from J, the junction contained 7 bases not matched to a gene. CDR1 and CDR2 from the germline V gene are MNHNS and SASEGT. The CDR3 consists of 14 residues. The CDR3 sequence is CASRPPGQGSEAFF. The CDR3 region has the DNA TGTGCCAGCAGACCTCCGGGACAGGGGTCTGAAGCTTTCTTT.